Presented here are 18 T cell receptor beta chains from one specimen sequenced in a study of blood T cell repertoires in COVID-19. The data were produced by immunoSEQ multiplex PCR, yet TCRdb's version contains in-frame clones alone and is incomplete. The table records just over 250,000 clones, about 87% of them present only once. The sequenced material came from peripheral blood. The receptors stem from a man between 60 and 70 years old who had recovered from COVID-19.

The gene calls are TRBV4-1 and TRBJ1-4, with D possibly being TRBD1 (5 bases). The V gene's germline CDR1 is MGHRA and CDR2 YSYEKL. This CDR3 is built from 15 residues. V dropped 1 base and J dropped 4 bases, with 10 bases sitting between them. This CDR3 reads CASSQVGQGNEKLFF. The CDR3 DNA is TGCGCCAGCAGCCAAGTCGGCCAGGGTAATGAAAAACTGTTTTTT.

This chain joins TRBV6-4 and TRBJ1-2; 8 bases line up with TRBD1. The CDR3 runs 16 residues. Germline trimming cut 8 bases from V and 5 bases from J; bases unmatched to any gene: 16. Germline assignment: CDR1 MRHNA and CDR2 SNTAGT. CDR3 nucleotides: TGTGCCAGCCCTCCGGGCGGCCAGGGGGCTTTGTATGGCTACACCTTC. The encoded protein is CASPPGGQGALYGYTF.

The chain combines TRBV27 with TRBJ1-1; 7 bases match TRBD1. J was trimmed by 0 bases and V by 5 bases; bases with no gene match: 9. The CDR3 covers 16 residues. Germline lookup yields CDR1 MNHEY and CDR2 SMNVEV (reference sequence). For the CDR3, the DNA is TGTGCCAGCAGTCCCCCCAGACAGGGACTGAACACTGAAGCTTTCTTT. Translated, it gives CASSPPRQGLNTEAFF.

This chain links TRBV21-1 with TRBJ2-2; the DNA was not used to check the table's D call, TRBD1. TRBV21-1 is a listed pseudogene. This CDR3 is 18 amino acids long. The CDR3 is CASSKGSPETGSNGELFF. CDR3 sequence (DNA): TGTGCCAGCAGCAAAGGGAGTCCCGAGACAGGGTCGAACGGGGAGCTGTTTTTT.

This chain links TRBV11-2 with TRBJ2-4; 7 nucleotides line up with TRBD2. The CDR3 has 13 amino acids. The V gene end was trimmed by 5 bases and the J gene end by 7 bases; junction bases not matched to a gene: 5. Germline V gene sequence: CDR1 SGHAT, CDR2 FQNNGV. This CDR3 reads CASSPGGMNIQYF. DNA of the CDR3: TGTGCCAGCAGCCCGGGGGGAATGAACATTCAGTACTTC.

This sequence joins TRBV7-8 and TRBJ1-4; no clear D. The CDR3 runs to 15 residues. V shed 0 bases and J shed 0 bases, with 5 bases lying between them. CDR1 is SGHVS, CDR2 FQNEAQ, per germline. The CDR3 DNA is TGTGCCAGCAGCTTAGCGGGAGCAACTAATGAAAAACTGTTTTTT. Translated, it gives CASSLAGATNEKLFF. Together with reference TRBV7-8 and TRBJ1-4, the CDR3 gives the full variable domain: GAGVSQSPRYKVAKRGQDVALRCDPISGHVSLFWYQQALGQGPEFLTYFQNEAQLDKSGLPSDRFFAERPEGSVSTLKIQRTQQEDSAVYLCASSLAGATNEKLFFGSGTQLSVL.

V usage is TRBV11-2 and J usage is TRBJ1-2; the match to TRBD1 covers 10 bases. CDR1 SGHAT and CDR2 FQNNGV come from the germline V gene. Trimming removed 6 bases from V and 5 bases from J; junction bases left unmatched: 15. The CDR3 spans 17 residues. The CDR3 sequence: CASRQEYGTGALYGYTF. The CDR3, as DNA: TGTGCCAGCAGGCAAGAATACGGGACAGGGGCCCTTTATGGCTACACCTTC.

This chain links TRBV18 with TRBJ2-7; TRBD1 might be the D (6 bases). CDR3 length: 14 residues. Germline assignment: CDR1 KGHSH and CDR2 LQKENI. Trimming stripped 2 bases from V and 0 bases from J, with 8 bases between. The DNA for the CDR3 is TGTGCCAGCTCACCAGACAGGAGCTCCTACGAGCAGTACTTC. This gives the protein CASSPDRSSYEQYF. Together with reference TRBV18 and TRBJ2-7, the CDR3 gives the full variable domain: NAGVMQNPRHLVRRRGQEARLRCSPMKGHSHVYWYRQLPEEGLKFMVYLQKENIIDESGMPKERFSAEFPKEGPSILRIQQVVRGDSAAYFCASSPDRSSYEQYFGPGTRLTVT.

The chain recombines TRBV7-2 with TRBJ2-7; D perhaps matches TRBD1 (6 bases). This CDR3 spans 15 amino acids. Germline loops: CDR1 SGHTA, CDR2 FQGNSA. V lost 5 bases to trimming and J lost 6 bases, with 20 bases between them. CDR3: CASSAVRGSTGEQYF. The DNA for the CDR3 is TGTGCCAGCAGCGCAGTCAGGGGTTCCACTGGCGAGCAGTACTTC.

Details on this clone: Other DNA sequences in this specimen translate into the identical CDR3. The chain recombines TRBV7-2 with TRBJ1-2; 8 bases fit TRBD1. The germline CDR1 and CDR2 sequences are SGHTA and FQGNSA. Germline trimming cut 5 bases from V and 4 bases from J; bases unmatched to any gene: 3. The CDR3 extends over 13 amino acids. The CDR3 DNA follows: TGTGCCAGCAGCCTAGGGACAGGCTATGGCTACACCTTC. The encoded protein is CASSLGTGYGYTF.

This sequence joins TRBV5-5 and TRBJ2-1, with 8 bases lining up with TRBD2. Germline V gene sequence: CDR1 SGHKS, CDR2 YYEKEE (reference sequence). The CDR3 runs 19 residues. The ends lost 0 bases at V and 0 bases at J; junction bases unmatched: 11. The CDR3 reads CASSLGVPGGYSSYNEQFF. The CDR3 bases are TGTGCCAGCAGCTTGGGTGTACCGGGGGGGTATAGCTCCTACAATGAGCAGTTCTTC.

The chain combines TRBV30 with TRBJ1-2; the D is unclear. CDR1 and CDR2 from the germline V gene are GTSNPN and SVGIG (reference sequence). The V and J ends lost 0 bases and 5 bases respectively, with 4 bases between them. This CDR3 is built from 11 residues. CDR3 protein: CAWSVLYGYTF. The CDR3, as DNA: TGTGCCTGGAGTGTATTATATGGCTACACCTTC.

This chain connects TRBV11-2 to TRBJ1-2, with D possibly matching TRBD1 (5 bases). Trimming stripped 7 bases from V and 4 bases from J, with 10 bases between. The CDR3 is 12 amino acids. CDR1 SGHAT and CDR2 FQNNGV come from the germline V gene. In DNA, the CDR3 is TGTGCCAGCACCAGGGCTGGCTATGGCTACACCTTC. The encoded protein is CASTRAGYGYTF.

The J gene is TRBJ2-7, the V gene TRBV25-1; D gene unclear. V shed 1 base and J shed 0 bases, with 7 bases lying between them. CDR3 length: 14 residues. The germline CDR1 and CDR2 sequences are MGHDK and SYGVNS. For the CDR3, the DNA is TGTGCCAGCAGTGAATTGGCTTTCTCCTACGAGCAGTACTTC. It codes for CASSELAFSYEQYF.

The V gene is TRBV11-2, the J gene TRBJ2-3; 13 bases are shared with TRBD2. This CDR3 has 16 residues. Trimming at V came to 5 bases and at J to 5 bases, leaving 7 bases not matched to a gene. Per germline, CDR1 SGHAT and CDR2 FQNNGV. CDR3 in DNA: TGTGCCAGCAGCCCACTAGCGGGGGGGCTTGTAGATACGCAGTATTTT. Its translation is CASSPLAGGLVDTQYF.

The CDR3: CASSADRATGELFF. In DNA form, the CDR3 reads TGTGCCAGCAGCGCTGACAGGGCAACCGGGGAGCTGTTTTTT. The V gene is TRBV2, the J gene TRBJ2-2; 7 bases match TRBD1. This CDR3 contains 14 residues. Germline V lookup: CDR1 SNHLY, CDR2 FYNNEI. Trimming removed 6 bases from V and 5 bases from J; junction bases left unmatched: 6.

In regard to this clone: Other DNA sequences in this sample translate to the same CDR3. The chain recombines TRBV6-5 with TRBJ1-1, with D unresolved. Germline lookup yields CDR1 MNHEY and CDR2 SVGAGI. The CDR3 has 14 residues. Trimming took 3 bases from V and 0 from J, leaving 8 bases between them. CDR3 sequence: CASSYSQVNTEAFF. CDR3 sequence (DNA): TGTGCCAGCAGTTATAGTCAGGTGAACACTGAAGCTTTCTTT.

The V gene is TRBV7-3, the J gene TRBJ2-1; D possibly corresponds to TRBD1 (5 bases). Germline-derived CDR1 and CDR2 are SGHTA and FQGTGA. V shed 6 bases and J shed 0 bases, with 24 bases lying between them. This CDR3 is 19 amino acids long. The CDR3 region has the DNA TGTGCCAGCAGTCCTACCCGGTTTAGTGTGGGGCCCTCCTACAATGAGCAGTTCTTC. The encoded protein is CASSPTRFSVGPSYNEQFF.